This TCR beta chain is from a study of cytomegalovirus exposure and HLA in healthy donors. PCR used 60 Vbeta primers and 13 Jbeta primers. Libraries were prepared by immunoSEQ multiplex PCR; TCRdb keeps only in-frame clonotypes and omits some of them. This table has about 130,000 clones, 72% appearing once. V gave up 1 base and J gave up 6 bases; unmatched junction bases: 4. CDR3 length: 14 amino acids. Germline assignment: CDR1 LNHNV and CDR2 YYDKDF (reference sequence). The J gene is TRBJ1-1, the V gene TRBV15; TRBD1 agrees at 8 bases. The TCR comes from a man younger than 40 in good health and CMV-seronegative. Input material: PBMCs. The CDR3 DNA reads TGTGCCACCAGCAGAGCCAGGGGGCAGGCTGAAGCTTTCTTT. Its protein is CATSRARGQAEAFF.